Sequencing of this TCR beta chain was carried out in a study of lymphopenia after photon versus proton radiotherapy. Whole-study results and caveats: Post-nadir TCR diversity decline inversely tracked overall survival among those who died.

Some clones are missing from TCRdb's copy, which holds only in-frame ones; the method was immunoSEQ multiplex PCR. The repertoire holds about 55,000 clones, with approximately 84% as singletons. The germline gives CDR1 ENHRY, CDR2 SYGVKD. This CDR3 spans 12 amino acids. Unmatched junction bases numbered 0, after V lost 2 bases and J lost 6 bases. Details on this clone: Its matching antigen is unknown.

The chain joins TRBV10-3 to TRBJ2-7; 8 bases line up with TRBD1. The origin of this receptor is a man between 60 and 70 years old with pancreatic cancer. The source material was peripheral blood, sampled from a patient treated with proton-based radiotherapy. CDR3 in amino acids: CAISETGGEQYF. Here the CDR3 DNA reads TGTGCCATCAGTGAGACAGGGGGCGAGCAGTACTTC.